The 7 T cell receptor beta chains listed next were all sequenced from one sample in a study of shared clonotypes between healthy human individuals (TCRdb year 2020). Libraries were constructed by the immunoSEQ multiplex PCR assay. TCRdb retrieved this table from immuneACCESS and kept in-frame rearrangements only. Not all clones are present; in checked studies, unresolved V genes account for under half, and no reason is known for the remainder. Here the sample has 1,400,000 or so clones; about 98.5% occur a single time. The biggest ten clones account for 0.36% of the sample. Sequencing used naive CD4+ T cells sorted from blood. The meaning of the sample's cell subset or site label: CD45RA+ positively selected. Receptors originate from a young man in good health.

CDR3 sequence (DNA): TGCAGCGTTGAAGATTTAGGGGAATGGGTGAACACTGAAGCTTTCTTT. Translating it yields CSVEDLGEWVNTEAFF. The V call is TRBV29-1, the J call TRBJ1-1, with a possible D match to TRBD1 (5 bases). The CDR3 is 16 amino acids. Looked up from germline, CDR1 is SQVTM and CDR2 is ANQGSEA. The V and J ends lost 0 bases and 0 bases respectively, with 14 bases between them.

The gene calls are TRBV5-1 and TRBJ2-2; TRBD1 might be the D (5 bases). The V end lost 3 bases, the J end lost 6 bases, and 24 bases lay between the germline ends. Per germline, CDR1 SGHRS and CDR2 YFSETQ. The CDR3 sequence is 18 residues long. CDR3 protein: CASSSAPVQTAQAGELFF. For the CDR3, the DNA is TGCGCCAGCAGCTCCGCACCGGTGCAGACAGCGCAGGCCGGGGAGCTGTTTTTT.

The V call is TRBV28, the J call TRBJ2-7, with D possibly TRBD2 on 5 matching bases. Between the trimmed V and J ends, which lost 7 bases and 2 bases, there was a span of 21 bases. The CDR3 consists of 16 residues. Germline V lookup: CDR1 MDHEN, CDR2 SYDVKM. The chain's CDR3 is CASTPSVGDKPYEQYF. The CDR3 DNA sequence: TGTGCCAGCACCCCCTCTGTGGGAGACAAGCCCTACGAGCAGTACTTC.

This chain's CDR3 is CASSAQGTSNQPQHF. CDR3 nucleotides: TGTGCCAGCAGCGCCCAGGGAACCTCCAATCAGCCCCAGCATTTT. The rearrangement links TRBV9 to TRBJ1-5; maybe TRBD1 (5 bases). Deletions cut 3 bases from V and 3 bases from J, with 13 bases between. The germline V gene encodes CDR1 SGDLS and CDR2 YYNGEE. The CDR3 has 15 residues.

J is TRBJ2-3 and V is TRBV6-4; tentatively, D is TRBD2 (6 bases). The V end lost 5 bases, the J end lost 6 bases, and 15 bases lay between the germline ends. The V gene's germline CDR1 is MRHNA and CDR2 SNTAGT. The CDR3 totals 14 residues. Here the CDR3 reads CASSPGTLPDTQYF. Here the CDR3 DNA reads TGTGCCAGCAGTCCCGGGACTCTGCCGGATACGCAGTATTTT.

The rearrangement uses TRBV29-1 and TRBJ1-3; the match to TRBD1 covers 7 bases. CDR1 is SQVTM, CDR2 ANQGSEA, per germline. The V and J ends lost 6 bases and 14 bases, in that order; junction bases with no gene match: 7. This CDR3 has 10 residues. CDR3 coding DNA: TGCAGCGTACGACAGGGCGGCGTATATTTT. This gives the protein CSVRQGGVYF.

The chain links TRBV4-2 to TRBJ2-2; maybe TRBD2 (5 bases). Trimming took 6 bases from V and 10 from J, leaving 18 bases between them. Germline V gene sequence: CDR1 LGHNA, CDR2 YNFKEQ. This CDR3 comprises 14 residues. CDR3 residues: CASSYRRASEELFF. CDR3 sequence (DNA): TGTGCCAGCAGTTACCGGCGGGCCTCCGAGGAGCTGTTTTTT.